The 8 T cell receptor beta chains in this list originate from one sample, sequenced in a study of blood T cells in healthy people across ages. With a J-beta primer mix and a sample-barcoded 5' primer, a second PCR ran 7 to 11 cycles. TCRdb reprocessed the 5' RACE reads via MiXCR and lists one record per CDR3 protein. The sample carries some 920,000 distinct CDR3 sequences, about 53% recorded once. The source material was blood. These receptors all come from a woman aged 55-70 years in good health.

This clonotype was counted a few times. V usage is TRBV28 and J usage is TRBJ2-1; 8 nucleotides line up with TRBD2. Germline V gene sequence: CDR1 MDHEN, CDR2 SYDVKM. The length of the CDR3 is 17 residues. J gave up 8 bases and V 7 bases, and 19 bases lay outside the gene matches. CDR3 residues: CASKIGGLARSGYEQFF. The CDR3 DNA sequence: TGTGCCAGCAAAATAGGAGGACTAGCCCGGTCGGGGTATGAGCAGTTCTTC. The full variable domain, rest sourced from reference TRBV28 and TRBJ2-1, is DVKVTQSSRYLVKRTGEKVFLECVQDMDHENMFWYRQDPGLGLRLIYFSYDVKMKEKGDIPEGYSVSREKKERFSLILESASTNQTSMYLCASKIGGLARSGYEQFFGPGTRLTVL.

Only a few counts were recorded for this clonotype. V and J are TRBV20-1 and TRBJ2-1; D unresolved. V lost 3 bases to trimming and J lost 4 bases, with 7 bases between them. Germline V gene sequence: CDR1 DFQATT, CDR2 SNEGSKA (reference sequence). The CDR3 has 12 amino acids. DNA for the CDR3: TGCAGTGCTAGGACCGATTACAATGAGCAGTTCTTC. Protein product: CSARTDYNEQFF.

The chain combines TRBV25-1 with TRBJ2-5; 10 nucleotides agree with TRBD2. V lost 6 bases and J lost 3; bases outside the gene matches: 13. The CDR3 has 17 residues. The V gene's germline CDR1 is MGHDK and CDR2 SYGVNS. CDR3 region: CASRPALGTSAKETQYF. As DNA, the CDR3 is TGTGCCAGCAGACCGGCCCTGGGGACTAGCGCCAAAGAGACCCAGTACTTC.

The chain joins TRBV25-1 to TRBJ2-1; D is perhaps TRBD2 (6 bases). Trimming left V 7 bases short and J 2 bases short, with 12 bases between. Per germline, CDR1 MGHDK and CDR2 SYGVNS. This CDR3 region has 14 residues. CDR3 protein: CASTDGGAYNEQFF. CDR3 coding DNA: TGTGCCAGCACCGACGGGGGAGCCTACAATGAGCAGTTCTTC.

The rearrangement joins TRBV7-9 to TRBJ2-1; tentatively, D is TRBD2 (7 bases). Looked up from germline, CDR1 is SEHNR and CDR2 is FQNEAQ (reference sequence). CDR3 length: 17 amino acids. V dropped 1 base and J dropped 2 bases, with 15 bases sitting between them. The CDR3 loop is CASSLGRGGGTYNEQFF. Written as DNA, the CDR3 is TGTGCCAGCAGCTTAGGGCGCGGGGGCGGTACCTACAATGAGCAGTTCTTC.

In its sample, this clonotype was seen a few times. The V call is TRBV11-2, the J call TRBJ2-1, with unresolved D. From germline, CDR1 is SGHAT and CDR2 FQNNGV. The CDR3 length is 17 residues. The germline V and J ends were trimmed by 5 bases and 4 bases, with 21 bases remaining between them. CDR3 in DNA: TGTGCCAGCAGCAATAAAGTAGGGCCAGCCGTATACAATGAGCAGTTCTTC. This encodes CASSNKVGPAVYNEQFF.

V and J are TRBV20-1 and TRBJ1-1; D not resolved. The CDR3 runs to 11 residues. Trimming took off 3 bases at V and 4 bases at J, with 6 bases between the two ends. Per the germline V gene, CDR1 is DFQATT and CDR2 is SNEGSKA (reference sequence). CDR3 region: CSASDLTEAFF. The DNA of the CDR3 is TGCAGTGCTAGTGACCTCACTGAAGCTTTCTTT.

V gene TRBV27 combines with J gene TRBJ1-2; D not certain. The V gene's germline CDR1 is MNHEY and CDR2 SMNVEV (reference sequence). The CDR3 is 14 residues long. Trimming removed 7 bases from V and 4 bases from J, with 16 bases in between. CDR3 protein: CASKSGPGIYGYTF. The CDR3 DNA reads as TGTGCCAGCAAAAGCGGGCCGGGTATCTATGGCTACACCTTC.